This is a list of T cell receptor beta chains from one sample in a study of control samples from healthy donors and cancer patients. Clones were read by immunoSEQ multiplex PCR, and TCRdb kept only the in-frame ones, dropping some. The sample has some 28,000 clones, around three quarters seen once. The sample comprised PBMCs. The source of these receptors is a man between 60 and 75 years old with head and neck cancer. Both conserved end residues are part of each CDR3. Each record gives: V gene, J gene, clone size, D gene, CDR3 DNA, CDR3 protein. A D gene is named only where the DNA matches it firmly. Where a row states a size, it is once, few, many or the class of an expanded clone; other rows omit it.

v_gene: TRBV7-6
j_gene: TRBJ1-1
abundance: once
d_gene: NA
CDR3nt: TGTGCCAGCAGCTTAGGACGGGGTTTGAACACTGAAGCTTTCTTT
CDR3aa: CASSLGRGLNTEAFF

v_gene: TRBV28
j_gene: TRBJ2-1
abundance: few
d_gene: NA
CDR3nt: TGTGCCAGCAGGCCAATGGGGGAAGGATGGCGTGAGCAGTTCTTC
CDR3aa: CASRPMGEGWREQFF

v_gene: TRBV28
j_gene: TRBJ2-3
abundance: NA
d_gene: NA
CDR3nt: TGTGCCAGCAGTTCGTACAGGGTCGTGGGGACAGATACGCAGTATTTT
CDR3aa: CASSSYRVVGTDTQYF

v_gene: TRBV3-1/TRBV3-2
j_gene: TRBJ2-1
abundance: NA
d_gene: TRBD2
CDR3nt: TGTGCCAGCCGAAAGCGGGGGTCCTACAATGAGCAGTTCTTC
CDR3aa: CASRKRGSYNEQFF

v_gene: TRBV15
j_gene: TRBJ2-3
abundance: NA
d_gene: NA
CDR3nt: TGTGCCACCAGCAGAGATCTAGCGAGAAGCACAGATACGCAGTATTTT
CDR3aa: CATSRDLARSTDTQYF

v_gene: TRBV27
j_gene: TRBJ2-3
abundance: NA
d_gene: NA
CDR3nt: TGTGCCAGCAGGAGACAGAGCACAGATACGCAGTATTTT
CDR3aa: CASRRQSTDTQYF

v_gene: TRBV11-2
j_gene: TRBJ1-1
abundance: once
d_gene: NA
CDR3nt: TGTGCCAGCAGCTTAGCAGACCGGAACACTGAAGCTTTCTTT
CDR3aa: CASSLADRNTEAFF

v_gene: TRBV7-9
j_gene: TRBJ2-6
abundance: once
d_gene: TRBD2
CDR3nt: TGTGCCAGCAGTGGGGGACTAGCGGAGGCGTACTCTGGGGCCAACGTCCTGACTTTC
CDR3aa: CASSGGLAEAYSGANVLTF

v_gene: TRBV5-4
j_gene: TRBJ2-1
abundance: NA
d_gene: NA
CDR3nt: TGTGCCAGCAGCTTGGAGTTCGGCAGGGTTATGGGCAATGAGCAGTTCTTC
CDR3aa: CASSLEFGRVMGNEQFF

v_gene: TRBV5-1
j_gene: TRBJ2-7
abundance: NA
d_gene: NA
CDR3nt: TGCGCCAGCAGCCCACTCCTCGGGAAAATGGTAGGGCAGTACTTC
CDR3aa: CASSPLLGKMVGQYF

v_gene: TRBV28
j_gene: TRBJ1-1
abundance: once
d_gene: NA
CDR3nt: TGTGCCAGCAGTTTAGGTCCACGCGAAGCTTTCTTT
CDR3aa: CASSLGPREAFF

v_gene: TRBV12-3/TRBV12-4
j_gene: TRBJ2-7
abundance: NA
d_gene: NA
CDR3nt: TGTGCCAGCCGGGGCGCGGGGGAGCAGTACTTC
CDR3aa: CASRGAGEQYF